The clone carrying this TCR beta chain was seen at least ten times. Its specificity is unknown. Exclusions: uncontrolled infection, other autoimmune disease, pregnancy, lactation. Every diagnosis used clinical symptoms, serum thyroxine and TRAb, thyroid ultrasound and orbital computed tomography. The TCR beta CDR3 regions underwent amplification using RNA transcripts as the source. First-round RT-PCR with HTBI primers amplified the TCR CDR3 region. Using its own MiXCR run on the multiplex PCR reads, TCRdb lists one record per CDR3 protein. The sample has more than 300,000 distinct CDR3 sequences; 13% to 15% are singletons. The data were taken from a study of T cells in Graves' hyperthyroidism and ophthalmopathy. The wider study: Peripheral blood specimens were obtained at initial diagnosis, prior to any treatment.

Germline-derived CDR1 and CDR2 are SGHNT and YENEEA. The CDR3 spans 16 residues. The junction had 5 bases not matched to a gene; V was cut back by 5 bases and J by 5 bases. Notes on the study in general: In the blood, most expanded thyroid clonotypes above 0.001 appeared as well.

Sample: blood. V usage is TRBV11-3 and J usage is TRBJ2-3, with 15 bases identical to TRBD2. This clonotype was obtained from a woman in her 30s with Graves' ophthalmopathy. The CDR3 here is CASSPGLAGGKDTQYF. In DNA, the CDR3 is TGTGCCAGCAGCCCGGGACTAGCGGGGGGCAAAGATACGCAGTATTTT.